This TCR beta chain was captured by sequencing in a study of CD8 T cells in Susac syndrome. Germline loops: CDR1 LGHDT, CDR2 YNNKEL (reference sequence). Germline trimming cut 5 bases from V and 9 bases from J; bases unmatched to any gene: 7. This CDR3 has 13 residues. Random hexamers served to reverse transcribe roughly 0.5 to 1 ug RNA. Amplification of TCR beta CDR3 by immunoSEQ multiplex PCR spanned 54 Vbeta and 13 Jbeta. Each CDR3 protein is one row after TCRdb ran MiXCR on the immunoSEQ multiplex PCR reads. Altogether 150,000 to 250,000 distinct CDR3 sequences are present, about 95% being singletons, with the ten largest covering about 0.09%. Study-level findings and limits: The study acknowledged a relatively small number of individuals in its TCR sequencing and HLA analysis.

Relapsing-remitting disease, either stable or active, was present in the multiple sclerosis controls, who were treatment-naive patients. Regarding this clonotype: Its antigen remains unidentified.

This chain connects TRBV3-1 to TRBJ1-5, with 7 bases fitting TRBD1. The origin of this receptor is a human donor with multiple sclerosis. The specimen was CD4+ T cells from PBMCs. This chain's CDR3 is CASSSGTETPQHF. In DNA form, the CDR3 reads TGTGCCAGCAGCTCCGGGACAGAAACGCCCCAGCATTTT.